This T cell receptor (beta chain) was identified in a study of CD8 T cells in ankylosing spondylitis. Points from the study as a whole: As reported, disease-linked clones showed significant enrichment in matched ankylosing spondylitis synovial fluid.

This clonotype was observed at least ten times. The antigen remains unidentified. A single record per CDR3 protein comes from TCRdb applying MiXCR to the 5' RACE reads. The sample holds approximately 250,000 distinct CDR3 sequences, 8.2% seen once. The CDR3 sequence is 15 residues long. With 6 bases removed from V and 1 base from J, the gap between germline ends came to 15 bases. Germline V gene data show CDR1 as MDHEN and CDR2 as SYDVKM. The clonotype originates from a female donor with ankylosing spondylitis or in good health (not recorded which). Specimen: blood, either unsorted or a sorted T cell fraction (not recorded which). The J gene is TRBJ2-5, the V gene TRBV28, with D maybe TRBD1 (5 bases). In DNA, the CDR3 is TGTGCCAGCAGCCCATTAACAGGATCCCAAGAGACCCAGTACTTC. Protein sequence: CASSPLTGSQETQYF.